The 27 T cell receptor beta chains presented below share a single source sample, sequenced in a study of cytomegalovirus exposure and HLA in healthy donors. The PCR used 60 Vbeta and 13 Jbeta primers. TCRdb's table, derived via immunoSEQ multiplex PCR, lists solely in-frame clones and lacks some. The sample shows 94,000 or so clones, 70% to 80% of them seen only once. The sequencing sample was made of PBMCs. The receptors were gathered from a man in his sixties in good health and CMV-seronegative.

The rearrangement uses TRBV5-1 and TRBJ2-6, with 9 nucleotides matching TRBD1. The CDR3 has 18 amino acids. From germline, CDR1 is SGHRS and CDR2 YFSETQ. V trimming: 4 bases; J trimming: 0 bases; junction bases outside the gene matches: 8. The CDR3 DNA sequence: TGCGCCAGCAGCCAGCGGACAGGGGCCTCCTCTGGGGCCAACGTCCTGACTTTC. Translation: CASSQRTGASSGANVLTF.

In this sample, this clone turned up once. The chain employs TRBV5-1 and TRBJ2-5; 7 bases align to TRBD1. The germline V gene has CDR1 SGHRS and CDR2 YFSETQ. CDR3 length equals 16 residues. V was pared by 0 bases and J by 0 bases, with 5 bases of the junction left unmatched. CDR3 nucleotide sequence: TGCGCCAGCAGCTTGGTAACAGGGGAGTACCAAGAGACCCAGTACTTC. Translation gives CASSLVTGEYQETQYF.

V and J are TRBV18 and TRBJ2-3; the D gene is possibly TRBD2 (5 bases). Germline lookup yields CDR1 KGHSH and CDR2 LQKENI. Trimming took off 3 bases at V and 0 bases at J, with 10 bases between the two ends. This CDR3 contains 15 residues. CDR3 bases: TGTGCCAGCTCACCCTCAGCGGTTAGCACAGATACGCAGTATTTT. This gives the protein CASSPSAVSTDTQYF.

This clone was detected a few times. The V and J genes are TRBV29-1 and TRBJ2-3; D remains ambiguous. Per germline, CDR1 SQVTM and CDR2 ANQGSEA. This CDR3 spans 12 amino acids. Trimming took off 7 bases at V and 3 bases at J, with 11 bases between the two ends. This chain's CDR3 is CSAHPGTDTQYF. The CDR3, as DNA: TGCAGCGCCCACCCCGGGACAGATACGCAGTATTTT.

This rearrangement joins TRBV9 to TRBJ2-3, with a possible D match to TRBD2 (5 bases). The V end was cut by 2 bases, the J end by 2 bases, with 15 bases between. This CDR3 comprises 16 residues. CDR1 and CDR2 from the germline V gene are SGDLS and YYNGEE. The DNA for the CDR3 is TGTGCCAGCAGCGTTAATCCGAGAGCGGACACAGATACGCAGTATTTT. Protein product: CASSVNPRADTDTQYF.

Only one count was recorded for this clone. The rearrangement joins TRBV12-5 to TRBJ1-4; D might be TRBD1 (5 bases). The V end was cut by 7 bases, the J end by 7 bases, with 22 bases between. This CDR3 spans 16 amino acids. Germline V gene lookup returns CDR1 LGHNT and CDR2 FRNRAP. CDR3 in amino acids: CASATNRGREGEKLFF. CDR3 bases: TGTGCTAGTGCCACGAATAGGGGCAGGGAGGGTGAAAAACTGTTTTTT. The full variable domain, in which reference TRBV12-5 and TRBJ1-4 provide the parts outside the CDR3, is DARVTQTPRHKVTEMGQEVTMRCQPILGHNTVFWYRQTMMQGLELLAYFRNRAPLDDSGMPKDRFSAEMPDATLATLKIQPSEPRDSAVYFCASATNRGREGEKLFFGSGTQLSVL.

The chain recombines TRBV19 with TRBJ1-4; unclear D gene. This CDR3 is built from 15 residues. From germline, CDR1 is LNHDA and CDR2 SQIVND (reference sequence). V was pared by 5 bases and J by 2 bases, with 12 bases between. CDR3 region: CASSEVRGTNEKLFF. CDR3 DNA: TGTGCCAGTAGTGAGGTGCGCGGGACTAATGAAAAACTGTTTTTT.

V is TRBV5-1 and J is TRBJ2-5; 10 bases match TRBD1. The germline CDR1 and CDR2 sequences are SGHRS and YFSETQ. There are 16 residues in the CDR3. After removal of 5 bases from V and 5 bases from J, the junction contained 12 bases not matched to a gene. CDR3 sequence reads: CASRRGDRGAHETQYF. The DNA for the CDR3 is TGCGCCAGCAGGAGAGGGGACAGGGGCGCCCATGAGACCCAGTACTTC. Combining the CDR3 with reference TRBV5-1 and TRBJ2-5 gives the whole variable domain KAGVTQTPRYLIKTRGQQVTLSCSPISGHRSVSWYQQTPGQGLQFLFEYFSETQRNKGNFPGRFSGRQFSNSRSEMNVSTLELGDSALYLCASRRGDRGAHETQYFGPGTRLLVL.

This sequence joins TRBV29-1 and TRBJ1-4, with no clear D. The germline V and J ends were trimmed by 4 bases and 8 bases, with 11 bases remaining between them. Germline CDR1 reads SQVTM; CDR2 reads ANQGSEA. This CDR3 is 12 amino acids long. DNA of the CDR3: TGCAGCGTTGGGGCCGGCGGGGAAAAACTGTTTTTT. Protein: CSVGAGGEKLFF.

The sample holds one count of this clone. The rearrangement links TRBV7-7 to TRBJ2-2, with D possibly being TRBD2 (6 bases). There are 12 residues in the CDR3. V was cut by 11 bases and J by 6 bases, with 13 bases left in between. Germline-derived CDR1 and CDR2 are SSHAT and FNYEAQ (reference sequence). The CDR3 loop reads CAVGGPSGELFF. For the CDR3, the DNA is TGTGCCGTCGGAGGGCCGTCCGGGGAGCTGTTTTTT.

The genes are TRBV5-4 and TRBJ1-5; D is unclear. Deletions cut 0 bases from V and 3 bases from J, with 4 bases between. Germline V CDR1 and CDR2: SGHNT, YYREEE (reference sequence). The CDR3 loop spans 13 amino acids. The CDR3 bases are TGTGCCAGCAGCTTGGATTACAATCAGCCCCAGCATTTT. Its translation: CASSLDYNQPQHF.

V and J are TRBV11-3 and TRBJ1-4, with D possibly matching TRBD1 (6 bases). The V gene's germline CDR1 is SGHNT and CDR2 YENEEA. Trimming took off 4 bases at V and 4 bases at J, with 7 bases between the two ends. The length of the CDR3 is 13 residues. Here the CDR3 reads CASSSDSNEKLFF. DNA for the CDR3: TGTGCCAGCAGCTCGGACAGTAATGAAAAACTGTTTTTT.

This clone was seen only once. V gene TRBV5-8 combines with J gene TRBJ2-1; TRBD2 agrees at 15 bases. Losses at the gene ends were 7 bases for V and 7 bases for J; bases not matched to a gene: 12. The germline CDR1 and CDR2 sequences are SGHTS and YDEGEE. The CDR3 extends over 17 amino acids. The CDR3 DNA sequence: TGTGCCAGCCCTCTCGGACTAGCGGGAGGGCCGGGGAATGAGCAGTTCTTC. Its translation: CASPLGLAGGPGNEQFF.

This chain uses TRBV7-2 with TRBJ2-7, with 7 nucleotides matching TRBD2. From germline, CDR1 is SGHTA and CDR2 FQGNSA. The V segment lost 0 bases and the J segment 3 bases; nucleotides outside the gene matches: 14. The CDR3 extends over 18 amino acids. The CDR3 here is CASSLASLGSGALYEQYF. The CDR3 DNA follows: TGTGCCAGCAGCTTAGCCTCTCTAGGGAGCGGGGCCCTCTACGAGCAGTACTTC. The full variable domain, with the rest looked up from reference TRBV7-2 and TRBJ2-7, is GAGVSQSPSNKVTEKGKDVELRCDPISGHTALYWYRQSLGQGLEFLIYFQGNSAPDKSGLPSDRFSAERTGGSVSTLTIQRTQQEDSAVYLCASSLASLGSGALYEQYFGPGTRLTVT.

This chain links TRBV6-5 with TRBJ2-2, with 7 bases aligning to TRBD1. CDR3 length: 15 residues. J gave up 2 bases and V 5 bases, and 5 bases lay outside the gene matches. CDR1 and CDR2 from the germline V gene are MNHEY and SVGAGI. DNA of the CDR3: TGTGCCAGCAGTCCCGGGACAGCCAACACCGGGGAGCTGTTTTTT. Translating it yields CASSPGTANTGELFF.

The genes are TRBV15 and TRBJ1-1, with 7 bases lining up with TRBD1. Germline lookup yields CDR1 LNHNV and CDR2 YYDKDF (reference sequence). The V gene end was trimmed by 0 bases and the J gene end by 4 bases; junction bases not matched to a gene: 5. This CDR3 has 15 residues. This CDR3 reads CATSRETGASTEAFF. The CDR3 bases are TGTGCCACCAGCAGAGAAACAGGGGCAAGCACTGAAGCTTTCTTT.

The chain couples TRBV5-4 to TRBJ1-1; D not resolved. The CDR3 extends over 13 amino acids. Germline CDR1 is SGHNT and CDR2 is YYREEE (reference sequence). V lost 0 bases and J 0 bases, leaving 3 bases between the germline ends. The CDR3 reads CASSLDMNTEAFF. CDR3 DNA: TGTGCCAGCAGCTTGGACATGAACACTGAAGCTTTCTTT. Full variable domain (missing parts from reference TRBV5-4 and TRBJ1-1): ETGVTQSPTHLIKTRGQQVTLRCSSQSGHNTVSWYQQALGQGPQFIFQYYREEENGRGNFPPRFSGLQFPNYSSELNVNALELDDSALYLCASSLDMNTEAFFGQGTRLTVV.

The chain has TRBV5-1 and TRBJ2-5; maybe TRBD2 (5 bases). V was trimmed by 0 bases and J by 2 bases, leaving 11 bases between them. The V gene's germline CDR1 is SGHRS and CDR2 YFSETQ. The CDR3 covers 15 residues. In DNA form, the CDR3 reads TGCGCCAGCAGCTTGGGACTAAGTGAACAAGAGACCCAGTACTTC. Amino acids: CASSLGLSEQETQYF.

The J gene is TRBJ1-2, the V gene TRBV28; D is uncertain. CDR1 MDHEN and CDR2 SYDVKM come from the germline V gene. V lost 5 bases and J 0 bases, leaving 13 bases between the germline ends. The length of the CDR3 is 15 residues. Here the CDR3 reads CASSEGPIPNYGYTF. The CDR3 DNA reads as TGTGCCAGCAGTGAGGGCCCCATCCCTAACTATGGCTACACCTTC.

J is TRBJ2-1 and V is TRBV28; 10 bases line up with TRBD2. The length of the CDR3 is 16 residues. Unmatched junction bases numbered 4, after V lost 4 bases and J lost 1 base. The germline V gene encodes CDR1 MDHEN and CDR2 SYDVKM. Here the CDR3 DNA reads TGTGCCAGCAGTTCCGCTAGCGGGAGATCCTACAATGAGCAGTTCTTC. Amino acids: CASSSASGRSYNEQFF.

The chain is built from TRBV27 and TRBJ2-7; 13 bases fit TRBD2. Germline CDR1 reads MNHEY; CDR2 reads SMNVEV (reference sequence). V was pared by 4 bases and J by 5 bases, with 5 bases of the junction left unmatched. The CDR3 loop spans 15 amino acids. The CDR3 protein is CASSSTSGGAHEQYF. The CDR3 coding sequence is TGTGCCAGCAGTTCAACTAGCGGGGGGGCCCACGAGCAGTACTTC.

This clone was observed a few times. V is TRBV7-8 and J is TRBJ1-5; TRBD1 might be the D (5 bases). Looked up from germline, CDR1 is SGHVS and CDR2 is FQNEAQ. The CDR3 loop spans 16 amino acids. V was shortened by 5 bases and J by 1 base, with 15 bases between the two germline ends. The DNA of the CDR3 is TGTGCCAGCAGCCCCTTGCGGGGGAGAAGCAATCAGCCCCAGCATTTT. The encoded protein is CASSPLRGRSNQPQHF.

The rearrangement uses TRBV18 and TRBJ2-5, with 7 bases matching TRBD1. The germline gives CDR1 KGHSH, CDR2 LQKENI. J gave up 1 base and V 6 bases, and 5 bases lay outside the gene matches. This CDR3 spans 14 amino acids. CDR3 nucleotide sequence: TGTGCCAGCTCTCAACACAGGGGCCAAGAGACCCAGTACTTC. Protein product: CASSQHRGQETQYF.

The chain is built from TRBV15 and TRBJ1-4; D not certain. V dropped 0 bases and J dropped 8 bases, with 16 bases sitting between them. CDR1 is LNHNV and CDR2 is YYDKDF in the germline V gene (reference sequence). This CDR3 spans 16 amino acids. The CDR3 region has the DNA TGTGCCACCAGCAGAGATTATCGCCAGACGGAGGAAAAACTGTTTTTT. Encoded protein: CATSRDYRQTEEKLFF.

This clone was seen more than once but under ten times. The genes are TRBV5-1 and TRBJ2-1; 9 positions match TRBD2. This CDR3 comprises 14 residues. V shed 5 bases and J 6 bases; nucleotides not matched to a gene: 6. The germline V gene encodes CDR1 SGHRS and CDR2 YFSETQ. CDR3: CASSPQTSGNEQFF. CDR3 sequence (DNA): TGCGCCAGCAGTCCACAGACTAGCGGCAATGAGCAGTTCTTC.

This clone has just one count. V gene TRBV6-5 combines with J gene TRBJ1-1, with unresolved D. The CDR3 has 12 amino acids. V was cut by 7 bases and J by 2 bases, with 8 bases left in between. Germline-derived CDR1 and CDR2 are MNHEY and SVGAGI. CDR3: CASIGDNTEAFF. The CDR3 nucleotides read TGTGCCAGCATAGGAGATAACACTGAAGCTTTCTTT.

The J gene is TRBJ1-2, the V gene TRBV9; 7 bases map to TRBD1. Germline V lookup: CDR1 SGDLS, CDR2 YYNGEE. The CDR3 consists of 14 residues. V gave up 6 bases and J gave up 4 bases; unmatched junction bases: 9. CDR3 nucleotide sequence: TGTGCCAGCACGGCTGAATGGGACAGCTATGGCTACACCTTC. The encoded protein is CASTAEWDSYGYTF.